The T cell receptor (beta chain) under discussion was sequenced for a study of T cells after yellow fever vaccination. A word on this clonotype: Antigen unknown.

Study conclusions and caveats: Contaminants from the bulk population, in the form of abundant clonotypes, could be found in FACS-sorted repertoires.

With 3 bases removed from V and 0 bases from J, the gap between germline ends came to 16 bases. CDR3 length: 17 amino acids. In TCRdb, the 5' RACE reads were re-called with MiXCR into one record per CDR3 protein. This table has hundreds of thousands of distinct CDR3 sequences, about 13% appearing once. This clonotype was obtained from a man aged 30 to 45 who received the YFV17D yellow fever vaccine. This chain joins TRBV12-3 or TRBV12-4 and TRBJ2-3; D is possibly TRBD2 (6 bases). Source: PBMCs, taken on the day of the yellow fever booster vaccination. CDR3 nucleotides: TGTGCCAGCAGTTTGTCCGGGGGATGGGGTAGCACAGATACGCAGTATTTT. Its protein product is CASSLSGGWGSTDTQYF.